A few counts support the clone carrying this TCR beta chain. The CDR3 has 18 amino acids. The J segment lost 3 bases and the V segment lost 6 bases, leaving 16 bases of the junction unmatched. 5'RACE, which relied on constant-segment primers, yielded TCR alpha and TCR beta cDNA libraries carrying sample barcodes and UMIs. TCRdb fed the 5' RACE reads into MiXCR, producing one record per CDR3 protein. The table records around 530,000 distinct CDR3 sequences, approximately 21% of them present only once. This entry is derived from a study of T-cell memory formation after mild COVID-19. This TCR derives from an adult woman who had mild COVID-19 (a few samples of this study predate the infection). Cell type and time point are not known. V gene TRBV12-3 or TRBV12-4 combines with J gene TRBJ2-3; 9 bases align to TRBD2. The sequenced material came from PBMCs or a T cell subset sorted from them (not recorded which). The CDR3 DNA follows: TGTGCCAGCAGCTCAGGCTATCGGCAGCGGGGGGCGACAGATACGCAGTATTTT. It encodes CASSSGYRQRGATDTQYF.